Listed below are T cell receptor beta chains from one sample, sequenced in a study of shared clonotypes between healthy human individuals. Some clones are missing from TCRdb's copy, which holds only in-frame ones; the method was immunoSEQ multiplex PCR. Here the sample spans about 2 million clones, just under 95% being singletons. Input material: naive CD8+ T cells sorted from blood. The receptors shown here come from a man younger than 35 in good health. Each CDR3 is given with its conserved first and last residue. The order of the fields is CDR3 DNA, CDR3 protein, D gene, V gene, clone size, J gene. The D gene is left open where the match is weak. Clone sizes are given selectively: once, few, many, or a class where the clone is expanded.

CDR3 DNA: TGTGCCAGTAGTCCCGGGGGAGGTGCTGAAGCTTTCTTT; CDR3 protein: CASSPGGGAEAFF; D gene: -; V gene: TRBV19; clone size: -; J gene: TRBJ1-1
CDR3 DNA: TGTGCCAGCAGTTACTCGAGCGGGGGCTCCTACGAGCAGTACTTC; CDR3 protein: CASSYSSGGSYEQYF; D gene: TRBD2; V gene: TRBV6-6; clone size: -; J gene: TRBJ2-7
CDR3 DNA: TGTGCCAGCAGTCCGACAGGGTACAGCACAGATACGCAGTATTTT; CDR3 protein: CASSPTGYSTDTQYF; D gene: TRBD1; V gene: TRBV6-5; clone size: -; J gene: TRBJ2-3
CDR3 DNA: TGTGCCAGCAGCTCTTCTCCGGGACAGGCTATCGGGGGCTACACCTTC; CDR3 protein: CASSSSPGQAIGGYTF; D gene: TRBD1; V gene: TRBV5-6; clone size: -; J gene: TRBJ1-2
CDR3 DNA: TGTGCCAGCAGCTTGGATCGGTGGGACACTGAAGCTTTCTTT; CDR3 protein: CASSLDRWDTEAFF; D gene: -; V gene: TRBV5-4; clone size: once; J gene: TRBJ1-1
CDR3 DNA: TGCGCCAGCAGCCAACGACAGGGGGGGGATACGCAGTATTTT; CDR3 protein: CASSQRQGGDTQYF; D gene: TRBD1; V gene: TRBV4-1; clone size: -; J gene: TRBJ2-3
CDR3 DNA: TGCGCCAGCAGTGATGGGCCCGGGCTACCCTACGAGCAGTACTTC; CDR3 protein: CASSDGPGLPYEQYF; D gene: -; V gene: TRBV10-2; clone size: -; J gene: TRBJ2-7
CDR3 DNA: TGTGCCAGTAGTATCAGGGTGGTCATGAACACTGAAGCTTTCTTT; CDR3 protein: CASSIRVVMNTEAFF; D gene: -; V gene: TRBV19; clone size: once; J gene: TRBJ1-1
CDR3 DNA: TGTGCCAGCAGCTTCCCGGGAGTGGAAACCGGGGAGCTGTTTTTT; CDR3 protein: CASSFPGVETGELFF; D gene: -; V gene: TRBV5-5; clone size: -; J gene: TRBJ2-2
CDR3 DNA: TGTGCCAGCAGTTACAGGCAGGGAGTAGATACGCAGTATTTT; CDR3 protein: CASSYRQGVDTQYF; D gene: -; V gene: TRBV6-5; clone size: -; J gene: TRBJ2-3
CDR3 DNA: TGTGCCAGCAGTACAGGAGCCTACAATGAGCAGTTCTTC; CDR3 protein: CASSTGAYNEQFF; D gene: -; V gene: TRBV6-5; clone size: -; J gene: TRBJ2-1
CDR3 DNA: TGTGCCAGCAGTAAGACTAGCGGGAGTTACGAGCAGTACTTC; CDR3 protein: CASSKTSGSYEQYF; D gene: TRBD2; V gene: TRBV6-5; clone size: -; J gene: TRBJ2-7
CDR3 DNA: TGTGCCAGCAGCTCGACAGGGGACACAGATACGCAGTATTTT; CDR3 protein: CASSSTGDTDTQYF; D gene: TRBD1; V gene: TRBV5-8; clone size: -; J gene: TRBJ2-3
CDR3 DNA: TGTGCCAGCAGCGTAGCCGGAGGATTTACTGAAGCTTTCTTT; CDR3 protein: CASSVAGGFTEAFF; D gene: -; V gene: TRBV9; clone size: few; J gene: TRBJ1-1
CDR3 DNA: TGTGCCAGTAGTATAGATGGGGACGTGGGTCACACTGAAGCTTTCTTT; CDR3 protein: CASSIDGDVGHTEAFF; D gene: -; V gene: TRBV19; clone size: -; J gene: TRBJ1-1
CDR3 DNA: TGTGCCAGCAGCTCCGGACATAAAAACACCGGGGAGCTGTTTTTT; CDR3 protein: CASSSGHKNTGELFF; D gene: -; V gene: TRBV9; clone size: -; J gene: TRBJ2-2
CDR3 DNA: TGTGCCAGCAGTTTGGGGCCTAGCACAGCAGATACGCAGTATTTT; CDR3 protein: CASSLGPSTADTQYF; D gene: -; V gene: TRBV28; clone size: -; J gene: TRBJ2-3
CDR3 DNA: TGTGCCAGCAGCCGCCCCGGGGTGGGACTAGAGCAGTACTTC; CDR3 protein: CASSRPGVGLEQYF; D gene: TRBD2; V gene: TRBV7-9; clone size: once; J gene: TRBJ2-7
CDR3 DNA: TGCGCCAGCAGCTTGGGGCGGGACATGGGCACTTCACCCCTCCACTTT; CDR3 protein: CASSLGRDMGTSPLHF; D gene: -; V gene: TRBV5-1; clone size: few; J gene: TRBJ1-6
CDR3 DNA: TGTGCCAGCAGCGCGGGGACTCCGACCCAGTACTTC; CDR3 protein: CASSAGTPTQYF; D gene: -; V gene: TRBV5-4; clone size: -; J gene: TRBJ2-5
CDR3 DNA: TGCGCCAGCAGGAACGGACTAGCGGGAACCTACGAGCAGTACTTC; CDR3 protein: CASRNGLAGTYEQYF; D gene: TRBD2; V gene: TRBV4-1; clone size: -; J gene: TRBJ2-7
CDR3 DNA: TGTGCCAGCAGCCAAGGGACAGGGGGCCTATACGAGCAGTACTTC; CDR3 protein: CASSQGTGGLYEQYF; D gene: TRBD1; V gene: TRBV5-6; clone size: -; J gene: TRBJ2-7
CDR3 DNA: TGTGCCAGCAGCCCGGATGGACAGGGGGCCTACGAGCAGTACTTC; CDR3 protein: CASSPDGQGAYEQYF; D gene: TRBD1; V gene: TRBV7-6; clone size: once; J gene: TRBJ2-7
CDR3 DNA: TGTGCCAGCAGCTGGGACAGGGGAGGGTTGAATGAGCAGTTCTTC; CDR3 protein: CASSWDRGGLNEQFF; D gene: TRBD1; V gene: TRBV11-2; clone size: -; J gene: TRBJ2-1
CDR3 DNA: TGTGCCAGCGGAGTACGGGAAGAGACCCAGTACTTC; CDR3 protein: CASGVREETQYF; D gene: -; V gene: TRBV27; clone size: -; J gene: TRBJ2-5
CDR3 DNA: TGTGCCAGCAGCTTAGGGGCGTCTGGAAACACCATATATTTT; CDR3 protein: CASSLGASGNTIYF; D gene: -; V gene: TRBV13; clone size: -; J gene: TRBJ1-3
CDR3 DNA: TGTGCCAGCAGCCCGGGACTAGCGAACGAGCAGTTCTTC; CDR3 protein: CASSPGLANEQFF; D gene: TRBD2; V gene: TRBV13; clone size: -; J gene: TRBJ2-1
CDR3 DNA: TGCAGCGTTGATGCAGGGTCAACTGAAGCTTTCTTT; CDR3 protein: CSVDAGSTEAFF; D gene: -; V gene: TRBV29-1; clone size: -; J gene: TRBJ1-1
CDR3 DNA: TGTGCCAGCAGTGACACTCCCCGAATTTCTTGGCTGGCCTATAGCAATCAGCCCCAGCATTTT; CDR3 protein: CASSDTPRISWLAYSNQPQHF; D gene: -; V gene: TRBV6-4; clone size: -; J gene: TRBJ1-5
CDR3 DNA: TGTGCCAGCAGCTTATTAAAAGCGGCCGGGGAGCTGTTTTTT; CDR3 protein: CASSLLKAAGELFF; D gene: -; V gene: TRBV7-6; clone size: -; J gene: TRBJ2-2
CDR3 DNA: TGTGCCAGCAGCACCGGGGGAGGGGCAGGGGAAGATACGCAGTATTTT; CDR3 protein: CASSTGGGAGEDTQYF; D gene: -; V gene: TRBV9; clone size: -; J gene: TRBJ2-3
CDR3 DNA: TGCGCCAGCAGTGAGCAAAGGACAGGGGGCTCTGGCTACACCTTC; CDR3 protein: CASSEQRTGGSGYTF; D gene: TRBD1; V gene: TRBV10-1; clone size: -; J gene: TRBJ1-2
CDR3 DNA: TGTGCCAGCAGCTGGCCGGGGCGGGGACAGCCCTCCTACGAGCAGTACTTC; CDR3 protein: CASSWPGRGQPSYEQYF; D gene: -; V gene: TRBV7-9; clone size: once; J gene: TRBJ2-7
CDR3 DNA: TGTGCCAGCAGTTTACCGGCCGGGGGAATCCATGAGCAGTTCTTC; CDR3 protein: CASSLPAGGIHEQFF; D gene: -; V gene: TRBV27; clone size: -; J gene: TRBJ2-1
CDR3 DNA: TGTGCCAGCACCTCCGGGCCCCAGAGCTCCTATAATTCACCCCTCCACTTT; CDR3 protein: CASTSGPQSSYNSPLHF; D gene: -; V gene: TRBV5-6; clone size: once; J gene: TRBJ1-6
CDR3 DNA: TGTGCCAGCAGCTTAAGGTTGATGGAAAACATTCAGTACTTC; CDR3 protein: CASSLRLMENIQYF; D gene: -; V gene: TRBV7-9; clone size: -; J gene: TRBJ2-4
CDR3 DNA: TGTGCCAGCAGTGGTGGGACAGCCTTCTCCTACGAGCAGTACTTC; CDR3 protein: CASSGGTAFSYEQYF; D gene: TRBD1; V gene: TRBV27; clone size: -; J gene: TRBJ2-7
CDR3 DNA: TGTGCCAGCAGCCAGGCGGGTGCTTGGTATGAGCAGTTCTTC; CDR3 protein: CASSQAGAWYEQFF; D gene: -; V gene: TRBV9; clone size: -; J gene: TRBJ2-1
CDR3 DNA: TGTGCCAGCAGTGAAGAATCAGTTGACTACGAGCAGTACTTC; CDR3 protein: CASSEESVDYEQYF; D gene: -; V gene: TRBV6-1; clone size: -; J gene: TRBJ2-7
CDR3 DNA: TGTGCCAGCAGCTTTGACCCATACGAGCAGTACTTC; CDR3 protein: CASSFDPYEQYF; D gene: -; V gene: TRBV5-6; clone size: -; J gene: TRBJ2-7